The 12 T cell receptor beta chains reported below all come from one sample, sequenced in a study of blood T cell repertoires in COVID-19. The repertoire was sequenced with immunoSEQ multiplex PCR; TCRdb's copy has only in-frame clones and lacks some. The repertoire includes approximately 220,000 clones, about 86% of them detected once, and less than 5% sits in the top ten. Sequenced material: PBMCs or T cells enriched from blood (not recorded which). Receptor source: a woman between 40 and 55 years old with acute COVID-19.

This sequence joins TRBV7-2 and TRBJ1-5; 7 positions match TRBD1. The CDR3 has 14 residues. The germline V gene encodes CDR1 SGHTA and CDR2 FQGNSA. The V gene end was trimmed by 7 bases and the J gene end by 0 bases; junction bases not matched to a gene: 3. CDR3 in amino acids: CASKTGHSNQPQHF. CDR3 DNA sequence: TGTGCCAGCAAGACAGGGCATAGCAATCAGCCCCAGCATTTT.

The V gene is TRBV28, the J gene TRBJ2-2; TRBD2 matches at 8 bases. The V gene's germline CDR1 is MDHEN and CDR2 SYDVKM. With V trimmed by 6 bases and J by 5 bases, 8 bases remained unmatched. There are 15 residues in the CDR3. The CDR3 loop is CASRLAGRFTGELFF. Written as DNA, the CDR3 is TGTGCCAGCAGGTTAGCGGGAAGATTTACCGGGGAGCTGTTTTTT.

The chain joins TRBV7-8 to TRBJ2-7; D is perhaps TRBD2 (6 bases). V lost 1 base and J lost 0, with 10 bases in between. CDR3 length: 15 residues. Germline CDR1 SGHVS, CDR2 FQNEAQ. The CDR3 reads CASSLEYGSSYEQYF. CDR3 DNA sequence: TGTGCCAGCAGCTTAGAATACGGGAGCTCCTACGAGCAGTACTTC.

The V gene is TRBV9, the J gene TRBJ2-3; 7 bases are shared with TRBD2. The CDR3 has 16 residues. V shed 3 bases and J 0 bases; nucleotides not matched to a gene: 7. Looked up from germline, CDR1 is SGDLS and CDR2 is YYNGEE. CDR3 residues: CASSGTSVSSTDTQYF. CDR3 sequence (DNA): TGTGCCAGCAGCGGAACTAGCGTGTCTAGCACAGATACGCAGTATTTT.

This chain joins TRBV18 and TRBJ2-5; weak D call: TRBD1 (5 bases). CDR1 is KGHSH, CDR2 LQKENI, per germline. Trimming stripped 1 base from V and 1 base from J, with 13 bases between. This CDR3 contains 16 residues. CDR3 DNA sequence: TGTGCCAGCTCACCACGACAGACCTCATCCCAAGAGACCCAGTACTTC. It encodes CASSPRQTSSQETQYF.

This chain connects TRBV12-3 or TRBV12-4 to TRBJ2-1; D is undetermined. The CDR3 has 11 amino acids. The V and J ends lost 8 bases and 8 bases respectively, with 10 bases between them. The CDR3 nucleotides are TGTGCCAGCCTTGAGGTCTATGAGCAGTTCTTC. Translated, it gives CASLEVYEQFF.

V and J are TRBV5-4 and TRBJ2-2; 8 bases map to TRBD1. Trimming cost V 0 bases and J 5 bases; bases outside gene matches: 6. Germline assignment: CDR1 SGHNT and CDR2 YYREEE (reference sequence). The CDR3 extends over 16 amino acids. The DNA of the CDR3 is TGTGCCAGCAGCTTGGCCGGGACAGGCCGAACCGGGGAGCTGTTTTTT. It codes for CASSLAGTGRTGELFF.

CDR3 sequence (DNA): TGTGCCAGCAGCGTAGTGTCAGGGGGCCCCTATGGCTACACCTTC. It specifies CASSVVSGGPYGYTF. This chain uses TRBV9 with TRBJ1-2, with 8 bases aligning to TRBD1. The V gene end was trimmed by 0 bases and the J gene end by 4 bases; junction bases not matched to a gene: 5. Germline V gene lookup returns CDR1 SGDLS and CDR2 YYNGEE. The CDR3 is 15 amino acids.

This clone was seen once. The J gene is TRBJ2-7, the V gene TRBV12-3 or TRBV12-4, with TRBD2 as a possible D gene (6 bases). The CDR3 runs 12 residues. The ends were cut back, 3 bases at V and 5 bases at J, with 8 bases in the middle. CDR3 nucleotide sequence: TGTGCCAGCAGTTTGGGGGGTCACGAGCAGTACTTC. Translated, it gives CASSLGGHEQYF.

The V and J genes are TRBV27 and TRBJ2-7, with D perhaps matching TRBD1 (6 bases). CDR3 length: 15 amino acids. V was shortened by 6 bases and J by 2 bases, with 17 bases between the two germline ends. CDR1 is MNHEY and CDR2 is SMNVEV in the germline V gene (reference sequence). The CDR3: CASRKTGHRAYEQYF. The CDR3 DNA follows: TGTGCCAGCAGGAAAACGGGACACCGCGCCTACGAGCAGTACTTC.

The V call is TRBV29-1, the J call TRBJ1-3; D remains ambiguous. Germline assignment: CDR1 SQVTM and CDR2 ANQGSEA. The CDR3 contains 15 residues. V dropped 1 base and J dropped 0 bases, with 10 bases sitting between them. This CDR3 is CSVEGTRDSGNTIYF. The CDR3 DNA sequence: TGCAGCGTTGAAGGAACGAGAGACTCTGGAAACACCATATATTTT.

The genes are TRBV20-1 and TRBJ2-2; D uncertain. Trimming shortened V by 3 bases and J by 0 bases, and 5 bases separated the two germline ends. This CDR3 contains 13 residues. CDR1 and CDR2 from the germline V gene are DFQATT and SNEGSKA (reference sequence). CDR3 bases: TGCAGTGCTAGTGTTACGAACACCGGGGAGCTGTTTTTT. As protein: CSASVTNTGELFF.